The present T cell receptor beta chain was sequenced within a study of T cell responses to AZD1222 COVID-19 vaccine. Here immunoSEQ multiplex PCR was the method, and the copy in TCRdb shows in-frame clones only, minus some. The data hold around 150,000 clones, with almost 95% observed a single time. This clone was seen a single time. Here the sequenced sample was peripheral blood, taken on day 0 of AZD1222 vaccination. The TCR originated in an adult in good health.

The CDR3 DNA reads TGTGCCAGCAGCACAGGACTAGCGGGAGGCAAGACCTACAATGAGCAGTTCTTC. This codes for CASSTGLAGGKTYNEQFF. The V and J genes are TRBV5-6 and TRBJ2-1; TRBD2 agrees at 14 bases. V gave up 4 bases and J gave up 2 bases; unmatched junction bases: 8. CDR3 length: 18 residues. The V gene's germline CDR1 is SGHDT and CDR2 YYEEEE. Based on the CDR3 plus reference TRBV5-6 and TRBJ2-1, the full variable domain is DAGVTQSPTHLIKTRGQQVTLRCSPKSGHDTVSWYQQALGQGPQFIFQYYEEEERQRGNFPDRFSGHQFPNYSSELNVNALLLGDSALYLCASSTGLAGGKTYNEQFFGPGTRLTVL.